Sequencing of this T cell receptor (beta chain) was carried out in a study of response to subunit inactivated influenza vaccine. The CDR3 sequence is 15 residues long. V was trimmed by 7 bases and J by 5 bases, leaving 21 bases between them. The germline CDR1 and CDR2 sequences are MNHEY and SMNVEV (reference sequence). TCRdb called the RT-PCR reads again in MiXCR, with one record for every CDR3 protein. Of around 600,000 distinct CDR3 sequences in the sample, approximately 10% were seen once. These data were also reused for a study on T cells expressing NK-cell markers. According to that study: A 5'RACE template switching approach incorporating UMIs was used to make TCR beta cDNA. The share of CD8+ T cells held by dominant NKG2C+ clonotypes was about 1.0-7.5% in about six donors.

The chain combines TRBV27 with TRBJ2-7; perhaps TRBD2 as D (6 bases). Sequencing was performed on PBMCs from blood, taken on the day of vaccination. This receptor was identified in a man aged 50-59 years who received an inactivated influenza vaccine. CDR3 protein: CASTYSGVVGHEQYF. DNA for the CDR3: TGTGCCAGCACCTACTCGGGGGTGGTCGGCCACGAGCAGTACTTC.